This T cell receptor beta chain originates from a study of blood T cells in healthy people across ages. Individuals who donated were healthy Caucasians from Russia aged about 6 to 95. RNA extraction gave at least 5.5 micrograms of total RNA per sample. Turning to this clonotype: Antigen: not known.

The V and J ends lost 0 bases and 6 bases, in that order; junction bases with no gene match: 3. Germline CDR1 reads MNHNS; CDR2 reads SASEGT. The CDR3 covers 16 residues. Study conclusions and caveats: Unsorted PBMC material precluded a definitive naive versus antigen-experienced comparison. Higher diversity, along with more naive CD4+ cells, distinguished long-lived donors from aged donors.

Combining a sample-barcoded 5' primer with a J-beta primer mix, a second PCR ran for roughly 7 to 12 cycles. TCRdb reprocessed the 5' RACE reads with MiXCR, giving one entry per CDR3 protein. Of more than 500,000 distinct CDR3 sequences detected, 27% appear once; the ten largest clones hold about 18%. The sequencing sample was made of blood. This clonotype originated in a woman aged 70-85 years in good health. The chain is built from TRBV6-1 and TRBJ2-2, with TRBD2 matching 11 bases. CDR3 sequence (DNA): TGTGCCAGCAGTGAAGCCGTAGCGGGGGGGCCCGGGGAGCTGTTTTTT. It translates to CASSEAVAGGPGELFF.